This record concerns one TCR beta chain sequence. Compared with the rest of its sample, this clonotype is medium-sized (0.01 to 0.1%). Its antigen specificity is not known. Within one base of it there is no much larger clone, and no base qualities were kept. Libraries were made using PCR. These reads were obtained on an Illumina HiSeq 2500. TCR library preparation used molecular barcoding, with unique molecular identifiers applied to normalize quantification of the TCRbeta repertoire. Clones were called with MiXCR by TCRdb after fastp trimmed the public reads at Q25, and only in-frame beta chains were retained. For every CDR3 protein sequence, its rows merge into one entry that carries the most common genes and DNA. For this sample the table gives over 200,000 distinct CDR3 sequences, of which approximately 17% were detected only once. The ten biggest clones cover 40% to 50% of the sample. The data originate from a study of T-cell reconstitution after alpha-beta-depleted transplantation in children (dated by TCRdb to the mid-2010s). Background for the entire study: Using TCR repertoire profiling, the study quantitatively followed how T-cell immune reconstitution unfolded in children after TCRalphabeta/CD19-depleted allogeneic hematopoietic cell transplantation.

On the study overall, not on this receptor specifically: In some patients, the high TCRbeta diversity seen at day 60 was put down to recipient T cells and intrathymic progenitors that had survived conditioning. The frequencies of hyperexpanded clones fell over the following months, and after one year, T-cell counts and TCRbeta diversity were mostly attributed to newly produced T cells. The apparently early alphabetaT-cell count recovery about two months after transplant was reportedly dependent on only several hundred rapidly expanded clones derived from non-depleted graft cells.

This specimen's treatment or condition label, interpreted: allogeneic hematopoietic cell transplantation with graft depleted of TCRalphabeta T cells and CD19 B cells. TCRalphabeta/CD19-depleted allogeneic hematopoietic cell grafts were given to the transplant recipients, all of whom were children. The CDR3 has 14 amino acids, counting the end cysteine and phenylalanine. Here the CDR3 DNA is all that survives: 42 bases in frame from base 1. V ends up 6 bases short and J 6 bases short, with an unmatched junction base count of 8. The germline V gene sets CDR1 to MDHEN and CDR2 to SYDVKM. This chain is built from TRBV28 and TRBJ2-4, and TRBD1 matches 7 of the central bases. The sequencing used PBMCs, mostly from graft donor cells, collected 360 days after TCRalphabeta/CD19-depleted stem cell transplant. The sequence came from a male patient between 2 and 10 years old who had a stem cell transplant for acute lymphoblastic leukemia, so the T cells may come from the graft donor. DNA sequence: TGTGCCAGCAGCCCAAGACAGGGCATAAACATTCAGTACTTC. It encodes CASSPRQGINIQYF.